This T cell receptor beta chain was observed in a study of T cells in Graves' hyperthyroidism and ophthalmopathy. This clonotype was seen ten or more times. Amplified regions were TCR beta CDR3 sequences from RNA transcripts. An initial round of RT-PCR targeting the TCR CDR3 relied on the HTBI primer set. TCRdb recomputed calls from the multiplex PCR reads with MiXCR, one row per CDR3 protein. Of 250,000 to 400,000 distinct CDR3 sequences in the sample, approximately 14% are singletons; the top ten hold approximately 35%. The source material was blood. This clonotype was sampled from a woman in her thirties or forties with Graves' ophthalmopathy.

CDR3 in amino acids: CASSPGDGNQPQHF. The CDR3 region has the DNA TGTGCCAGCAGTCCAGGGGACGGGAATCAGCCCCAGCATTTT. The rearrangement uses TRBV12-3 or TRBV12-4 and TRBJ1-5; tentative D call: TRBD1 (6 bases). The CDR3 extends over 14 amino acids. The V end was cut by 5 bases, the J end by 4 bases, with 12 bases between.